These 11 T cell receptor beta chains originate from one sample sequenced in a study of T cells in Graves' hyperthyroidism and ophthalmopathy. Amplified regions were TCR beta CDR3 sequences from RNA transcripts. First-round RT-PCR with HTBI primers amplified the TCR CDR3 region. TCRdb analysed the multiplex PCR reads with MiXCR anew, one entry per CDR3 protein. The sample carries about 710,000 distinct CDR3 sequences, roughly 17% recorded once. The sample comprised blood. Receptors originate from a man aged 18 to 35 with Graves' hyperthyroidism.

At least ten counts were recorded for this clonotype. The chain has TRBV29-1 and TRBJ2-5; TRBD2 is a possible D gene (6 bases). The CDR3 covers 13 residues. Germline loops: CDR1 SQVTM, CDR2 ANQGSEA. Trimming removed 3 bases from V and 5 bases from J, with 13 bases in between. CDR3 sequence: CSVEGSAGETQYF. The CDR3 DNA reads TGCAGCGTTGAGGGCTCCGCGGGGGAGACCCAGTACTTC.

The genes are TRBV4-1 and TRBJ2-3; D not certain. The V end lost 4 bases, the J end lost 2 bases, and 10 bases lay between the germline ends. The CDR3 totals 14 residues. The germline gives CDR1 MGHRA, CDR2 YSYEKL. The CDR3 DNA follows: TGCGCCAGCAGCCCGGACGGAAACACAGATACGCAGTATTTT. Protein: CASSPDGNTDTQYF.

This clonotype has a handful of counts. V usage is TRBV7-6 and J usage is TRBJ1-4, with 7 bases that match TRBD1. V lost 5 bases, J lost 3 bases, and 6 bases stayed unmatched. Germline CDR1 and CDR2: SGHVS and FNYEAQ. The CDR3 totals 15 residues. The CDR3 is CASSPRGQSNEKLFF. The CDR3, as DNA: TGTGCCAGCAGCCCAAGGGGACAGTCTAATGAAAAACTGTTTTTT.

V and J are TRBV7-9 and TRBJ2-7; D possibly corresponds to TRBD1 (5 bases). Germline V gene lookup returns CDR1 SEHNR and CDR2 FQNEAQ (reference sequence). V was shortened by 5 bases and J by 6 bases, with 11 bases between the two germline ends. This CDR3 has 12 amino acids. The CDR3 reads CASSIDSGEQYF. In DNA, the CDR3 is TGTGCCAGCAGCATTGACAGTGGCGAGCAGTACTTC.

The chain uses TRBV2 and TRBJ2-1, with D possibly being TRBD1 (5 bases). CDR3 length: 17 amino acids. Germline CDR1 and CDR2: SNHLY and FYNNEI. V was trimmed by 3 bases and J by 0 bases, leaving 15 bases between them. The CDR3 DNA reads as TGTGCCAGCAGTGATGATGGCAGGGCGAGCTCCTACAATGAGCAGTTCTTC. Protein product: CASSDDGRASSYNEQFF.

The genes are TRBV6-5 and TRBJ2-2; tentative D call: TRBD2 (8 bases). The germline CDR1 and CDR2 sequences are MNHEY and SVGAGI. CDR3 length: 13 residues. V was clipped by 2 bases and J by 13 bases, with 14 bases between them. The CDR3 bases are TGTGCCAGCAGTTACGAGGGGGCGGGAGGGCTGTTTTTT. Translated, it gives CASSYEGAGGLFF.

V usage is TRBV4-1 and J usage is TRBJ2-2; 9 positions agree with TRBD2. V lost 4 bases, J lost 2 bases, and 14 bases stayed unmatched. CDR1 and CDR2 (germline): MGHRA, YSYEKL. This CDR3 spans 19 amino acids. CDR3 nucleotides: TGCGCCAGCAGCCCGCCGCTCGGGCGGGAGGGCCATAACACCGGGGAGCTGTTTTTT. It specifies CASSPPLGREGHNTGELFF.

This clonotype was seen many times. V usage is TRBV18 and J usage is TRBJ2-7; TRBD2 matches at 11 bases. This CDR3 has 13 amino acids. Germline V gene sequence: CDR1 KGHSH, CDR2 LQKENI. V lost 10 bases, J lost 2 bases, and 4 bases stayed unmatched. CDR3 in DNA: TGTGCCACCAGACTAGCGGGGACCTACGAGCAGTACTTC. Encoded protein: CATRLAGTYEQYF.

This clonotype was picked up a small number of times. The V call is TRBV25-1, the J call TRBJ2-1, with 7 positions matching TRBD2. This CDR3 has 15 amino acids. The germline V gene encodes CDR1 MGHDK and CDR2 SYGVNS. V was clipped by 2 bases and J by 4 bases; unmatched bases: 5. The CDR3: CASSEGLAEYNEQFF. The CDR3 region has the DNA TGTGCCAGCAGTGAAGGGCTAGCGGAGTACAATGAGCAGTTCTTC.

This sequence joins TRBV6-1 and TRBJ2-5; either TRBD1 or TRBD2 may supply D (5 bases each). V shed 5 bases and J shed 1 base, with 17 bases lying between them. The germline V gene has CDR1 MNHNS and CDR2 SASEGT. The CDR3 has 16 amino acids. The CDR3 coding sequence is TGTGCCAGCAGTCGCACCGGGGCAGGAACCCAAGAGACCCAGTACTTC. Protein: CASSRTGAGTQETQYF.

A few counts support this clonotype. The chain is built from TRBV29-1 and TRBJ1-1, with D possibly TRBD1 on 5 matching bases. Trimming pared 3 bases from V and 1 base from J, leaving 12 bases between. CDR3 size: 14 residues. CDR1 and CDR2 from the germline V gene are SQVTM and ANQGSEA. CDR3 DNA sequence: TGCAGCGTTGACCCGGGACCGAGGAACACTGAAGCTTTCTTT. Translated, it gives CSVDPGPRNTEAFF.